This is a list of T cell receptor beta chains from one sample in a study of blood T cell repertoires in COVID-19. This table comes from immunoSEQ multiplex PCR, and its TCRdb copy is limited to in-frame clones, with some not included. The table has approximately 82,000 clones, around 80% seen once; the top ten hold about 18%. Material: peripheral blood. The receptors here all came from an older woman with acute or convalescent COVID-19. Each CDR3 is given with its conserved first and last residue. D genes are given only for firm matches. The size entry is marked missing in some rows and otherwise reads once, few, many or a size class.

d_call	cdr3_length	v_call	j_call	clone_size	cdr3_aa	cdr3_nt
NA	15	TRBV6-5	TRBJ1-1	NA	CASSYSDPSGTEAFF	TGTGCCAGCAGTTACTCGGACCCCAGCGGGACTGAAGCTTTCTTT
NA	12	TRBV11-3	TRBJ1-1	NA	CATDSRNTEAFF	TGTGCCACCGATTCGAGGAACACTGAAGCTTTCTTT
NA	13	TRBV2	TRBJ1-3	NA	CASSRTLRGTIYF	TGTGCCAGCAGTCGGACACTAAGGGGCACCATATATTTT
TRBD2	18	TRBV10-1	TRBJ2-1	NA	CASSESMSGTSGNNEQFF	TGCGCCAGCAGTGAGTCGATGTCGGGAACTAGCGGAAACAATGAGCAGTTCTTC
NA	14	TRBV9	TRBJ2-7	NA	CASSVQGLPYEQYF	TGTGCCAGCAGCGTACAGGGGCTGCCCTACGAGCAGTACTTC
NA	13	TRBV5-4	TRBJ1-2	NA	CASSFRTYYGYTF	TGTGCCAGCAGCTTCAGGACATACTATGGCTACACCTTC
TRBD1	14	TRBV3-1/TRBV3-2	TRBJ1-2	NA	CASSLPDRGSGYTF	TGTGCCAGCAGTCTCCCGGACAGGGGTTCTGGGTACACCTTC
TRBD1	14	TRBV19	TRBJ2-1	NA	CASRRDRGYNEQFF	TGTGCCAGTAGGAGGGACAGGGGATACAATGAGCAGTTCTTC
NA	15	TRBV4-1	TRBJ1-2	NA	CASSQSHDAGYGYTF	TGCGCCAGCAGCCAATCTCATGACGCGGGCTATGGCTACACCTTC
NA	14	TRBV24-1	TRBJ2-2	NA	CATSDRGTAGELFF	TGTGCCACCAGTGACCGGGGGACAGCCGGGGAGCTGTTTTTT
TRBD2	16	TRBV6-6	TRBJ2-3	NA	CASSPSASGIFDTQYF	TGTGCCAGCAGCCCCTCCGCTAGCGGGATTTTCGATACGCAGTATTTT
NA	13	TRBV6-5	TRBJ1-3	NA	CASSGTPGNTIYF	TGTGCCAGCTCCGGGACTCCTGGAAACACCATATATTTT
NA	14	TRBV13	TRBJ1-1	NA	CASSLENRIAEAFF	TGTGCCAGCAGCTTGGAGAACAGGATCGCTGAAGCTTTCTTT
NA	15	TRBV21-1	TRBJ2-1	once	CASSKELPSPNEQFF	TGTGCCAGCAGCAAAGAACTGCCCTCGCCCAATGAGCAGTTCTTC
NA	15	TRBV5-3	TRBJ1-2	NA	CARSSPGIRNAGYTF	TGTGCCAGAAGCTCTCCAGGGATTCGCAATGCTGGGTACACCTTC
NA	12	TRBV11-2	TRBJ1-1	NA	CASEGRLTEAFF	TGTGCCAGCGAGGGGAGGCTCACTGAAGCTTTCTTT
TRBD2	16	TRBV18	TRBJ2-1	NA	CASSWAGRGGHNEQFF	TGTGCCAGCTCGTGGGCCGGCCGCGGGGGACACAATGAGCAGTTCTTC
TRBD1	16	TRBV19	TRBJ1-5	NA	CASSLTGAAPNQPQHF	TGTGCCAGTAGTCTCACAGGGGCCGCGCCCAATCAGCCCCAGCATTTT
TRBD1	15	TRBV27	TRBJ1-1	NA	CASRADRDKNTEAFF	TGTGCCAGCAGAGCTGACAGGGATAAGAACACTGAAGCTTTCTTT
NA	13	TRBV11-3	TRBJ1-1	NA	CASRGGYTNEAFF	TGTGCCAGCAGGGGGGGATACACGAATGAAGCTTTCTTT
NA	17	TRBV9	TRBJ1-1	few	CASSLLLGVSLNTEAFF	TGTGCCAGCAGCCTCCTCCTAGGGGTCTCCCTGAACACTGAAGCTTTCTTT
TRBD2	15	TRBV19	TRBJ2-3	NA	CASSTGLAGGDTQYF	TGTGCCAGTAGTACGGGACTAGCGGGAGGTGATACGCAGTATTTT
TRBD1	15	TRBV5-1	TRBJ1-1	NA	CASSPNFRGDTEAFF	TGCGCCAGCAGCCCCAATTTCAGGGGGGACACTGAAGCTTTCTTT
NA	14	TRBV3-1/TRBV3-2	TRBJ1-2	NA	CASRGTGSDYGYTF	TGTGCCAGCAGGGGAACAGGGTCAGACTATGGCTACACCTTC
NA	16	TRBV5-4	TRBJ2-1	NA	CASTNGAPGTYNEQFF	TGTGCCAGCACCAATGGGGCTCCAGGCACCTACAATGAGCAGTTCTTC
NA	16	TRBV27	TRBJ2-1	once	CASSLSGDPANREQFF	TGTGCCAGCAGTTTATCTGGAGATCCGGCGAACCGTGAGCAGTTCTTC
NA	14	TRBV27	TRBJ2-5	NA	CASSPMTGSGTQYF	TGTGCCAGCAGTCCTATGACAGGTTCAGGGACCCAGTACTTC
TRBD1	18	TRBV10-2	TRBJ1-6	few	CASSSGTGSSSYNSPLHF	TGCGCCAGCAGTTCCGGGACAGGGAGCAGCTCCTATAATTCACCCCTCCACTTT
TRBD2	13	TRBV30	TRBJ2-5	NA	CAWSQTSPETQYF	TGTGCCTGGAGCCAGACTAGCCCCGAGACCCAGTACTTC
TRBD2	15	TRBV5-4	TRBJ2-2	NA	CASTPGGGGTGELFF	TGTGCCAGCACCCCGGGCGGGGGGGGAACCGGGGAGCTGTTTTTT
NA	15	TRBV6-6	TRBJ1-3	NA	CASSKIQDLGNTIYF	TGTGCCAGCAGTAAAATTCAGGATCTTGGAAACACCATATATTTT
NA	12	TRBV6-5	TRBJ2-3	NA	CASSSSTDTQYF	TGTGCCAGCAGCAGTAGCACAGATACGCAGTATTTT
NA	14	TRBV6-5	TRBJ2-7	NA	CASSYIQGRYEQYF	TGTGCCAGCAGTTACATCCAGGGGCGGTACGAGCAGTACTTC
NA	14	TRBV30	TRBJ2-3	NA	CAWLGTPFTDTQYF	TGTGCCTGGCTGGGGACTCCCTTCACAGATACGCAGTATTTT
TRBD2	19	TRBV5-1	TRBJ2-1	NA	CASSLGLAGGGHGYNEQFF	TGCGCCAGCAGCCTAGGACTAGCGGGAGGGGGCCACGGATACAATGAGCAGTTCTTC
NA	15	TRBV7-2	TRBJ2-1	NA	CASSARLGSYNEQFF	TGTGCCAGCAGCGCACGACTTGGATCCTACAATGAGCAGTTCTTC